What follows are 2 T cell receptor beta chains derived from one specimen sequenced in a study of T cell repertoires in cytomegalovirus infection. These receptors' targets are unknown. TCRdb independently ran MiXCR on the reads; one entry per CDR3 protein. This sample carries hundreds of thousands of distinct CDR3 sequences, roughly 34% of them seen once, and the ten largest clones take roughly 17%. The material was cultured PBMCs, obtained from culture after CMV antigen stimulation. These receptors were taken from a human donor in good health (CMV status not recorded). Some clones in this sample may be carry-over from other donors' samples.

Ten or more counts support this clonotype. The V gene is TRBV7-2, the J gene TRBJ2-1; 11 bases are a match to TRBD2. The V gene's germline CDR1 is SGHTA and CDR2 FQGNSA. V lost 5 bases to trimming and J lost 8 bases; unmatched junction nucleotides: 8. The CDR3 sequence is 15 residues long. DNA for the CDR3: TGTGCCAGCAGCCTTACTAGCGGGAGAGGCTATGAGCAGTTCTTC. Translated, it gives CASSLTSGRGYEQFF.

The chain couples TRBV10-3 to TRBJ2-1, with D perhaps assigned TRBD1 or TRBD2 (5 bases each). V dropped 5 bases and J dropped 8 bases, with 16 bases sitting between them. The CDR3 consists of 14 residues. CDR1 and CDR2 from the germline V gene are ENHRY and SYGVKD. The CDR3 DNA is TGTGCCATCAGTCCTCGGGACGGGATGGATGAGCAGTTCTTC. Its protein product is CAISPRDGMDEQFF.